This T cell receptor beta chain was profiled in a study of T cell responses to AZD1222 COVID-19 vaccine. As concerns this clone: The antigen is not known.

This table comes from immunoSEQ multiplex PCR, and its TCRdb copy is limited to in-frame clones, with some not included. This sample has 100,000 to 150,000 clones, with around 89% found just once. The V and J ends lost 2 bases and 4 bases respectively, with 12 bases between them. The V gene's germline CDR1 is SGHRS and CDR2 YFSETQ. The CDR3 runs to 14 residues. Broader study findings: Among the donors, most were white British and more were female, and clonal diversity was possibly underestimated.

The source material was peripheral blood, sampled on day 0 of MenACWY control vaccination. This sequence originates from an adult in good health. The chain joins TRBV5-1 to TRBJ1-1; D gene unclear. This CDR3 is CASSFDTGSTEAFF. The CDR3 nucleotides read TGCGCCAGCAGCTTTGACACGGGGAGCACTGAAGCTTTCTTT. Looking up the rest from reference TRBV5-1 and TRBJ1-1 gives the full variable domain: KAGVTQTPRYLIKTRGQQVTLSCSPISGHRSVSWYQQTPGQGLQFLFEYFSETQRNKGNFPGRFSGRQFSNSRSEMNVSTLELGDSALYLCASSFDTGSTEAFFGQGTRLTVV.